The next 31 T cell receptor beta chains were all read from a single sample in a study of blood T cell repertoires in COVID-19. Profiling relied on immunoSEQ multiplex PCR, and the TCRdb table lists in-frame clones only, not all of them. This sample has 100,000 to 120,000 clones, with about four fifths found just once. What was sequenced was peripheral blood. The source is an older woman with acute or convalescent COVID-19.

The chain is built from TRBV7-9 and TRBJ1-2; no clear D gene. The CDR3 sequence is 13 residues long. Between the trimmed V and J ends, which lost 3 bases and 4 bases, there was a span of 9 bases. Per germline, CDR1 SEHNR and CDR2 FQNEAQ (reference sequence). The CDR3 region is CASSLEASYGYTF. CDR3 coding DNA: TGTGCCAGCAGCTTGGAAGCGTCCTATGGCTACACCTTC.

This chain joins TRBV6-6 and TRBJ2-7; the match to TRBD1 covers 10 bases. CDR1 MNHNY and CDR2 SVGAGI come from the germline V gene (reference sequence). This CDR3 is 16 amino acids long. The V segment lost 2 bases and the J segment 6 bases; nucleotides outside the gene matches: 10. For the CDR3, the DNA is TGTGCCAGCAGTTACAAAACGGGGACAGGGGTAGGCGAGCAGTACTTC. It is translated as CASSYKTGTGVGEQYF.

V and J are TRBV6-1 and TRBJ2-1, with 8 bases lining up with TRBD2. CDR1 and CDR2 from the germline V gene are MNHNS and SASEGT. V lost 4 bases, J lost 1 base, and 6 bases stayed unmatched. The CDR3 extends over 16 amino acids. CDR3 coding DNA: TGTGCCAGCAGTGCTCCGGGACTAGTTTCCTACAATGAGCAGTTCTTC. Translating it yields CASSAPGLVSYNEQFF.

The chain couples TRBV9 to TRBJ2-1; no definite D call. CDR3 size: 14 residues. Trimming removed 0 bases from V and 0 bases from J, with 4 bases in between. Germline-derived CDR1 and CDR2 are SGDLS and YYNGEE. The CDR3 spells CASSVGSSYNEQFF. As DNA, the CDR3 is TGTGCCAGCAGCGTAGGGAGCTCCTACAATGAGCAGTTCTTC.

This chain links TRBV6-1 with TRBJ2-1; 7 bases are a match to TRBD2. The CDR3 runs to 15 residues. V gave up 3 bases and J gave up 1 base; unmatched junction bases: 3. Germline V gene sequence: CDR1 MNHNS, CDR2 SASEGT. The CDR3, as DNA: TGTGCCAGCAGTGATAGCGGGTCGTCCTACAATGAGCAGTTCTTC. It yields the protein CASSDSGSSYNEQFF.

The chain has TRBV30 and TRBJ2-5; 11 bases are shared with TRBD1. With 3 bases clipped from V and 2 bases from J, the junction kept 5 bases outside the gene matches. Per germline, CDR1 GTSNPN and CDR2 SVGIG (reference sequence). This CDR3 region has 15 residues. The CDR3 bases are TGTGCCTGGAGAGGGGGGACAGGGGGTCAAGAGACCCAGTACTTC. It codes for CAWRGGTGGQETQYF.

The V and J genes are TRBV28 and TRBJ1-1, with 7 bases that match TRBD1. Germline V gene sequence: CDR1 MDHEN, CDR2 SYDVKM. This CDR3 is 14 amino acids long. V was pared by 6 bases and J by 4 bases, with 8 bases of the junction left unmatched. Here the CDR3 reads CASRSDRVGTEAFF. For the CDR3, the DNA is TGTGCCAGCAGATCAGACAGGGTGGGCACTGAAGCTTTCTTT.

The chain couples TRBV7-2 to TRBJ1-1; no clear D. Germline values: CDR1 SGHTA, CDR2 FQGNSA. V was trimmed by 1 base and J by 8 bases, leaving 8 bases between them. This CDR3 comprises 12 residues. This CDR3 reads CASSLGPPEAFF. As DNA, the CDR3 is TGTGCCAGCAGCTTAGGGCCGCCCGAAGCTTTCTTT.

This clone was found a few times. The J gene is TRBJ2-7, the V gene TRBV4-1, with 12 bases matching TRBD2. Losses at the gene ends were 5 bases for V and 10 bases for J; bases not matched to a gene: 12. Germline values: CDR1 MGHRA, CDR2 YSYEKL. The CDR3 contains 15 residues. CDR3 protein: CASSSLAGGPSQQYF. CDR3 DNA sequence: TGCGCCAGCAGCTCGCTAGCGGGAGGGCCATCGCAACAGTACTTC.

This clone was seen a single time. The V gene is TRBV9, the J gene TRBJ2-7; D uncertain. CDR1 and CDR2 from the germline V gene are SGDLS and YYNGEE. Trimming pared 4 bases from V and 1 base from J, leaving 9 bases between. CDR3 length equals 13 residues. CDR3 bases: TGTGCCAGCAGCCGAGGCCTTTCCTACGAGCAGTACTTC. It is translated as CASSRGLSYEQYF. Based on the CDR3 plus reference TRBV9 and TRBJ2-7, the full variable domain is DSGVTQTPKHLITATGQRVTLRCSPRSGDLSVYWYQQSLDQGLQFLIQYYNGEERAKGNILERFSAQQFPDLHSELNLSSLELGDSALYFCASSRGLSYEQYFGPGTRLTVT.

The chain links TRBV27 to TRBJ1-2, with a weak D call TRBD1 (6 bases). Trimming stripped 0 bases from V and 6 bases from J, with 11 bases between. The CDR3 contains 14 residues. Germline CDR1 reads MNHEY; CDR2 reads SMNVEV (reference sequence). In DNA form, the CDR3 reads TGTGCCAGCAGTTTATCACAGGGTGTTAATGGCTACACCTTC. It codes for CASSLSQGVNGYTF.

This clone was seen once. The chain recombines TRBV6-4 with TRBJ1-1; the D gene is possibly TRBD1 (6 bases). The germline gives CDR1 MRHNA, CDR2 SNTAGT. The CDR3 runs to 14 residues. V lost 5 bases, J lost 4 bases, and 14 bases lay in between. In nucleotides, the CDR3 is TGTGCCAGCAGTCTTACGGACAGAGGCACTGAAGCTTTCTTT. Amino acids: CASSLTDRGTEAFF.

The chain links TRBV28 to TRBJ1-4; 10 bases line up with TRBD1. Looked up from germline, CDR1 is MDHEN and CDR2 is SYDVKM. V lost 6 bases, J lost 8 bases, and 6 bases stayed unmatched. This CDR3 region has 14 residues. The CDR3 is CASSQTGGGEKLFF. In DNA form, the CDR3 reads TGTGCCAGCAGCCAGACAGGGGGCGGGGAAAAACTGTTTTTT. The full variable domain, in which reference TRBV28 and TRBJ1-4 provide the parts outside the CDR3, is DVKVTQSSRYLVKRTGEKVFLECVQDMDHENMFWYRQDPGLGLRLIYFSYDVKMKEKGDIPEGYSVSREKKERFSLILESASTNQTSMYLCASSQTGGGEKLFFGSGTQLSVL.

J is TRBJ2-7 and V is TRBV28; 7 positions agree with TRBD2. The CDR3 runs to 13 residues. CDR1 and CDR2 (germline): MDHEN, SYDVKM. The J segment lost 7 bases and the V segment lost 5 bases, leaving 8 bases of the junction unmatched. The CDR3: CASSGGGTWEQYF. The CDR3 DNA sequence: TGTGCCAGCAGTGGGGGGGGAACGTGGGAGCAGTACTTC.

CDR3 sequence (DNA): TGCGCCAGCAGCTTGGTCCAGGGGGCTAACTATGGCTACACCTTC. Protein: CASSLVQGANYGYTF. The chain joins TRBV5-1 to TRBJ1-2; 7 bases map to TRBD1. Germline V gene data show CDR1 as SGHRS and CDR2 as YFSETQ. The V segment lost 0 bases and the J segment 0 bases; nucleotides outside the gene matches: 2. The CDR3 totals 15 residues.

The rearrangement links TRBV2 to TRBJ1-5, with D possibly matching TRBD1 (5 bases). Per germline, CDR1 SNHLY and CDR2 FYNNEI. This CDR3 has 17 amino acids. Trimming removed 0 bases at V and 1 base at J, with 13 bases between. CDR3 bases: TGTGCCAGCAGTGAAGCGCTTGCGGGGGGAAGCAATCAGCCCCAGCATTTT. Translated: CASSEALAGGSNQPQHF.

The rearrangement joins TRBV24-1 to TRBJ2-1; TRBD1 agrees at 10 bases. This CDR3 is 15 amino acids long. V lost 2 bases, J lost 8 bases, and 5 bases stayed unmatched. Germline values: CDR1 KGHDR, CDR2 SFDVKD. CDR3 in amino acids: CATSDSGQGFDEQFF. The CDR3 DNA follows: TGTGCCACCAGTGATTCGGGACAGGGGTTCGATGAGCAGTTCTTC.

V usage is TRBV9 and J usage is TRBJ2-7; D is possibly TRBD1 (6 bases). The V end lost 0 bases, the J end lost 4 bases, and 11 bases lay between the germline ends. Germline lookup yields CDR1 SGDLS and CDR2 YYNGEE. This CDR3 is built from 14 residues. The chain's CDR3 is CASSVEDSKYEQYF. The CDR3, as DNA: TGTGCCAGCAGCGTAGAGGACAGTAAATACGAGCAGTACTTC.

The V gene is TRBV2, the J gene TRBJ1-2, with TRBD1 matching 7 bases. The CDR3 runs to 12 residues. Trimming removed 9 bases from V and 8 bases from J; junction bases left unmatched: 9. Germline V gene sequence: CDR1 SNHLY, CDR2 FYNNEI. In DNA form, the CDR3 reads TGTGCCAGTAGACAGGGCCTCGGGGGCTACACCTTC. It yields the protein CASRQGLGGYTF.

The chain is built from TRBV7-9 and TRBJ2-7; 11 bases are a match to TRBD2. The CDR3 contains 17 residues. Germline CDR1 and CDR2: SEHNR and FQNEAQ (reference sequence). After removal of 5 bases from V and 1 base from J, the junction contained 10 bases not matched to a gene. The CDR3 DNA sequence: TGTGCCAGCAGCCTCCCCCCTACTAGCGGGGGTTCCTACGAGCAGTACTTC. Translated: CASSLPPTSGGSYEQYF.

The chain is built from TRBV10-2 and TRBJ2-3, with 11 nucleotides matching TRBD2. The CDR3 sequence is 15 residues long. After removal of 6 bases from V and 3 bases from J, the junction contained 5 bases not matched to a gene. CDR1 is WSHSY, CDR2 SAAADI, per germline. CDR3 DNA sequence: TGCGCCAGCAGGCTAGCGGGGGGAATGACAGATACGCAGTATTTT. It codes for CASRLAGGMTDTQYF.

The rearrangement uses TRBV28 and TRBJ1-2; D remains unclear. The germline V gene encodes CDR1 MDHEN and CDR2 SYDVKM. V was clipped by 2 bases and J by 5 bases, with 12 bases between them. The CDR3 sequence is 14 residues long. CDR3 in amino acids: CASSLLPEFYGYTF. The CDR3 DNA is TGTGCCAGCAGTTTACTACCTGAGTTTTATGGCTACACCTTC.

This clone has a handful of counts. V usage is TRBV5-1 and J usage is TRBJ2-7; 7 bases agree with TRBD1. Per germline, CDR1 SGHRS and CDR2 YFSETQ. V lost 4 bases and J lost 0; bases outside the gene matches: 7. This CDR3 contains 15 residues. CDR3 in amino acids: CASSPGQISSYEQYF. The CDR3 bases are TGCGCCAGCAGCCCGGGACAGATCAGCTCCTACGAGCAGTACTTC.

This chain uses TRBV5-4 with TRBJ1-1; the match to TRBD1 covers 7 bases. The germline CDR1 and CDR2 sequences are SGHNT and YYREEE (reference sequence). Trimming cost V 3 bases and J 0 bases; bases outside gene matches: 5. CDR3 length: 15 amino acids. This chain's CDR3 is CASSSPGQMNTEAFF. As DNA, the CDR3 is TGTGCCAGCAGCTCCCCGGGACAGATGAACACTGAAGCTTTCTTT.

Of note for this clone: An end of the junction does not agree with germline; a read error may underlie this. V usage is TRBV29-1 and J usage is TRBJ2-5, with a tentative D call TRBD1 (5 bases). This CDR3 has 15 residues. Germline lookup yields CDR1 SQVTM and CDR2 ANQGSEA. In DNA, the CDR3 is TGCAGCGTTCAAGAGCAGGGCATTGCACAAGAGACCCAGTACTTC. This codes for CSVQEQGIAQETQYF.

The chain carries TRBV6-2 or TRBV6-3 and TRBJ1-2; no clear D gene. The CDR3 length is 14 residues. The germline V and J ends were trimmed by 6 bases and 2 bases, with 13 bases remaining between them. Looked up from germline, CDR1 is MNHEY and CDR2 is SVGEGT. The CDR3 region has the DNA TGTGCCAGCAGCCCTAGAGGGAGCAACTATGGCTACACCTTC. Residues: CASSPRGSNYGYTF.

This clone has a single count. The V gene is TRBV6-5, the J gene TRBJ2-5; TRBD1 agrees at 7 bases. Germline V gene sequence: CDR1 MNHEY, CDR2 SVGAGI. The V segment lost 0 bases and the J segment 2 bases; nucleotides outside the gene matches: 0. This CDR3 contains 14 residues. DNA for the CDR3: TGTGCCAGCAGTTACTCGACAGGGCAAGAGACCCAGTACTTC. This codes for CASSYSTGQETQYF.

This chain connects TRBV7-2 to TRBJ2-4; a weak D match, TRBD2 (5 bases). Germline CDR1 SGHTA, CDR2 FQGNSA. The germline V and J ends were trimmed by 5 bases and 2 bases, with 25 bases remaining between them. This CDR3 has 19 residues. The CDR3 is CASSPLGREAQGTKNIQYF. In nucleotides, the CDR3 is TGTGCCAGCAGCCCACTAGGCAGAGAGGCCCAAGGGACCAAAAACATTCAGTACTTC.

The rearrangement joins TRBV30 to TRBJ2-3; 9 positions agree with TRBD2. CDR1 and CDR2 from the germline V gene are GTSNPN and SVGIG (reference sequence). This CDR3 comprises 13 residues. V lost 4 bases, J lost 2 bases, and 1 base stayed unmatched. CDR3 sequence: CAWIAGDTDTQYF. Written as DNA, the CDR3 is TGTGCCTGGATAGCGGGGGACACAGATACGCAGTATTTT.

This chain links TRBV20-1 with TRBJ1-2, with D uncertain. This CDR3 has 14 amino acids. Germline CDR1 DFQATT, CDR2 SNEGSKA (reference sequence). V lost 3 bases, J lost 4 bases, and 15 bases lay in between. CDR3 residues: CSASSGFESYGYTF. CDR3 DNA: TGCAGTGCTAGTTCGGGGTTTGAGTCCTATGGCTACACCTTC.

In this sample, this clone turned up a few times. The rearrangement joins TRBV28 to TRBJ1-1; D is unclear. The CDR3 sequence is 14 residues long. Per the germline V gene, CDR1 is MDHEN and CDR2 is SYDVKM. The V and J ends lost 5 bases and 4 bases respectively, with 14 bases between them. The CDR3 nucleotides are TGTGCCAGCAGTCCCGTTAGATCGGGCACTGAAGCTTTCTTT. Translating gives CASSPVRSGTEAFF.